These T cell receptor beta chains were read from a single sample in a study of T-cell memory formation after mild COVID-19. TCRdb re-analysed the 5' RACE reads in MiXCR, keeping a single row per CDR3 protein. The sample has around 410,000 distinct CDR3 sequences; about a quarter are singletons. Sequences were obtained from PBMCs or a T cell subset sorted from them (not recorded which). These receptors all stem from an adult woman who had mild COVID-19 (a few samples of this study predate the infection). Cell type and time point are not known. The CDR3 runs from the conserved cysteine through the conserved F or W. Each record gives: D gene, J gene, V gene, clone size, CDR3 DNA, CDR3 protein. The D gene is left open where the match is weak. Size is omitted from some rows. Given values are once, few, many or a class for expanded clones.

D: NA
J: TRBJ1-1
V: TRBV6-5
size: few
DNA: TGTGCCAGCAGTTACGGAGCAGGGTGGGCTGAAGCTTTCTTT
CDR3: CASSYGAGWAEAFF

D: NA
J: TRBJ2-3
V: TRBV24-1
size: few
DNA: TGTGCCACCAGTGATCTGCATACAGATACGCAGTATTTT
CDR3: CATSDLHTDTQYF

D: NA
J: TRBJ2-1
V: TRBV12-3/TRBV12-4
size: few
DNA: TGTGCCAGCAGCACCACTACTTTCAATGAGCAGTTCTTC
CDR3: CASSTTTFNEQFF

D: TRBD1
J: TRBJ1-2
V: TRBV12-3/TRBV12-4
size: NA
DNA: TGTGCCAGCAGTCCAAGGTCCAGGGGGAGCCCTTTATATGGCTACACCTTC
CDR3: CASSPRSRGSPLYGYTF

D: NA
J: TRBJ2-2
V: TRBV5-1
size: NA
DNA: TGCGCCAGCAGCTTAAGGTCTTCTCAGTTCGCGAACACCGGGGAGCTGTTTTTT
CDR3: CASSLRSSQFANTGELFF

D: TRBD1
J: TRBJ1-6
V: TRBV27
size: NA
DNA: TGTGCCAGCAGTTGGGGACAGGGGAATTCACCCCTCCACTTT
CDR3: CASSWGQGNSPLHF

D: NA
J: TRBJ2-2
V: TRBV7-9
size: few
DNA: TGTGCCAGCAGCCCCTCACAAATGGGGGAGCTGTTTTTT
CDR3: CASSPSQMGELFF

D: TRBD2
J: TRBJ2-7
V: TRBV7-2
size: few
DNA: TGTGCCAGCAGCCCTCGCCAGGGACTAGCGGGAGCAGCGCAGTACTTC
CDR3: CASSPRQGLAGAAQYF

D: NA
J: TRBJ1-2
V: TRBV18
size: few
DNA: TGTGCCAGCTCACTAAACAGAGACTCCTATGGCTACACCTTC
CDR3: CASSLNRDSYGYTF

D: NA
J: TRBJ1-4
V: TRBV6-5
size: NA
DNA: TGTGCCAGCAGCGGGTGGGGGGGTGAAAAACTGTTTTTT
CDR3: CASSGWGGEKLFF

D: TRBD2
J: TRBJ2-5
V: TRBV3-1
size: NA
DNA: TGTGCCAGCAGCCAAGTTAGGGGGACTAGCGGGAGCCAAGAGACCCAGTACTTC
CDR3: CASSQVRGTSGSQETQYF

D: NA
J: TRBJ2-1
V: TRBV5-1
size: NA
DNA: TGCGCCAGCAAGGGAGACAGGCTCTCCTACAATGAGCAGTTCTTC
CDR3: CASKGDRLSYNEQFF

D: NA
J: TRBJ1-2
V: TRBV6-1
size: few
DNA: TGTGCCAGCAGTGGACAGCCGAACTATGGCTACACCTTC
CDR3: CASSGQPNYGYTF

D: NA
J: TRBJ2-7
V: TRBV30
size: NA
DNA: TGTGCCTGGAGTACGGACCCCATTCCCAACGGGCAGTACTTC
CDR3: CAWSTDPIPNGQYF

D: TRBD1
J: TRBJ1-6
V: TRBV7-9
size: NA
DNA: TGTGCCAGCAGCTTAGGGGGACAGTATAATTCACCCCTCCACTTT
CDR3: CASSLGGQYNSPLHF

D: NA
J: TRBJ2-2
V: TRBV27
size: NA
DNA: TGTGCCAGCAGTTTAGTACAGCGACGGGTCACCGGGGAGCTGTTTTTT
CDR3: CASSLVQRRVTGELFF

D: NA
J: TRBJ1-5
V: TRBV12-3/TRBV12-4
size: NA
DNA: TGTGCCAGCACCCGACGGAGCAATCAGCCCCAGCATTTT
CDR3: CASTRRSNQPQHF

D: NA
J: TRBJ2-2
V: TRBV24-1
size: NA
DNA: TGTGCCACCAGTGATATGCCCCCGAACACCGGGGAGCTGTTTTTT
CDR3: CATSDMPPNTGELFF

D: NA
J: TRBJ1-2
V: TRBV29-1
size: few
DNA: TGCAGCGTTGAAGGAAACTCGGGGATGGTGGGCTACACCTTC
CDR3: CSVEGNSGMVGYTF

D: TRBD1
J: TRBJ1-1
V: TRBV20-1
size: NA
DNA: TGCAGTGCTTCACCGGGACAGCAAAAAGCTTTCTTT
CDR3: CSASPGQQKAFF

D: TRBD2
J: TRBJ2-5
V: TRBV9
size: NA
DNA: TGTGCCAGCAGCGTCACCGGGGGGTCCCAAGAGACCCAGTACTTC
CDR3: CASSVTGGSQETQYF

D: NA
J: TRBJ2-7
V: TRBV10-3
size: NA
DNA: TGTGCCATCAGTGACCTGGGAGAGCAGTACTTC
CDR3: CAISDLGEQYF

D: NA
J: TRBJ2-1
V: TRBV4-1
size: few
DNA: TGCGCCAGCAGCCCGCACCCCCGAGTGATCAGGTCCTACAATGAGCAGTTCTTC
CDR3: CASSPHPRVIRSYNEQFF

D: NA
J: TRBJ2-1
V: TRBV12-3/TRBV12-4
size: NA
DNA: TGTGCCAGCAGTGACAGTACCTACAATGAGCAGTTCTTC
CDR3: CASSDSTYNEQFF

D: NA
J: TRBJ1-1
V: TRBV3-1
size: once
DNA: TGTGCCAGCAGCCAAGCAGGCTTGATGGCTGAAGCTTTCTTT
CDR3: CASSQAGLMAEAFF

D: NA
J: TRBJ1-1
V: TRBV14
size: once
DNA: TGTGCCAGCAGCCAATTCAGTAGTCTGGAAGCTTTCTTT
CDR3: CASSQFSSLEAFF

D: NA
J: TRBJ2-7
V: TRBV7-8
size: NA
DNA: TGTGCCAGCAGCTTACAGGAGTCCTACGAGCAGTACTTC
CDR3: CASSLQESYEQYF

D: TRBD2
J: TRBJ2-3
V: TRBV11-3
size: few
DNA: TGTGCCAGCAGCTCAGAAACTAGCGGGGGGCAGTATTTT
CDR3: CASSSETSGGQYF

D: NA
J: TRBJ2-4
V: TRBV4-1
size: few
DNA: TGCGCCAGCAGCCAAGAATGGGACATTCAGTACTTC
CDR3: CASSQEWDIQYF

D: NA
J: TRBJ1-1
V: TRBV20-1
size: few
DNA: TGCAGTGCTGACAGAGGGATGAACACTGAAGCTTTCTTT
CDR3: CSADRGMNTEAFF

D: NA
J: TRBJ2-4
V: TRBV6-5
size: NA
DNA: TGTGCCAGCAGTTACGACCCCAAAAACATTCAGTACTTC
CDR3: CASSYDPKNIQYF

D: TRBD2
J: TRBJ2-3
V: TRBV20-1
size: NA
DNA: TGCAGTGCTAGAGTGCTAGCGGGAGAGAGCACAGATACGCAGTATTTT
CDR3: CSARVLAGESTDTQYF

D: NA
J: TRBJ2-6
V: TRBV13
size: NA
DNA: TGTGCCAGCAGCCACCCGTCCGGGGGGGCCAACGTCCTGACTTTC
CDR3: CASSHPSGGANVLTF

D: TRBD2
J: TRBJ2-5
V: TRBV4-1
size: NA
DNA: TGCGCCAGCAGCCAGGGCGGGGGGGACCAAGAGACCCAGTACTTC
CDR3: CASSQGGGDQETQYF

D: TRBD1
J: TRBJ2-1
V: TRBV5-8
size: NA
DNA: TGTGCCAGCAGCAGAAAAAGACAGGGCAGTGAGCAGTTCTTC
CDR3: CASSRKRQGSEQFF

D: NA
J: TRBJ2-7
V: TRBV29-1
size: few
DNA: TGCAGCGTCAGCGGAGGCTCCTACGAGCAGTACTTC
CDR3: CSVSGGSYEQYF

D: NA
J: TRBJ2-7
V: TRBV4-1
size: few
DNA: TGCGCCAGCAGCCAGCTGGACGGAGGTCACTACGAGCAGTACTTC
CDR3: CASSQLDGGHYEQYF

D: TRBD2
J: TRBJ2-1
V: TRBV20-1
size: NA
DNA: TGCAGTGCTAGGGCGGGAGGGCTCTACAATGAGCAGTTCTTC
CDR3: CSARAGGLYNEQFF

D: NA
J: TRBJ1-3
V: TRBV7-2
size: NA
DNA: TGTGCCAGCAGCAGGGACGGAACCTCTGGAAACACCATATATTTT
CDR3: CASSRDGTSGNTIYF

D: TRBD1
J: TRBJ1-2
V: TRBV6-2/TRBV6-3
size: NA
DNA: TGTGCCAGCACCCACCCAGGGGGGCATTCCTATGGCTACACCTTC
CDR3: CASTHPGGHSYGYTF

D: NA
J: TRBJ1-1
V: TRBV7-3
size: NA
DNA: TGTGCCAGCAGCTTCACAGCGGACACTGAAGCTTTCTTT
CDR3: CASSFTADTEAFF

D: NA
J: TRBJ2-3
V: TRBV5-1
size: many
DNA: TGCGCCAGCAGCTTGGGGGATAGCACAGATACGCAGTATTTT
CDR3: CASSLGDSTDTQYF

D: NA
J: TRBJ2-3
V: TRBV12-3/TRBV12-4
size: NA
DNA: TGTGCCAGCAACAGGGACCTTCGCACAGATACGCAGTATTTT
CDR3: CASNRDLRTDTQYF

D: NA
J: TRBJ2-3
V: TRBV5-1
size: NA
DNA: TGCGCCAGCAGCTCCTTAGGGGGAGGAGCAGATACGCAGTATTTT
CDR3: CASSSLGGGADTQYF

D: NA
J: TRBJ2-5
V: TRBV7-3
size: few
DNA: TGTGCCAGCAGCTTATGGGGGAGCTGGGACGCCGCCGACGAGACCCAGTACTTC
CDR3: CASSLWGSWDAADETQYF

D: NA
J: TRBJ2-7
V: TRBV3-1
size: few
DNA: TGTGCCAGCAGCCAAGATAACATGCAGGTCACCGAGCAGTACTTC
CDR3: CASSQDNMQVTEQYF

D: TRBD1
J: TRBJ2-7
V: TRBV2
size: many
DNA: TGTGCCAGCAGTGAGGGGACAGGCCGGGAGCAGTACTTC
CDR3: CASSEGTGREQYF

D: NA
J: TRBJ2-3
V: TRBV5-4
size: NA
DNA: TGTGCCAGCAGCTTGGGACGCGGGACAGCCCCTAGCACAGATACGCAGTATTTT
CDR3: CASSLGRGTAPSTDTQYF

D: NA
J: TRBJ2-3
V: TRBV4-1
size: once
DNA: TGCGCCAGCAGCCCGCTTGGGGGAGTGCCAGATACGCAGTATTTT
CDR3: CASSPLGGVPDTQYF

D: NA
J: TRBJ2-7
V: TRBV4-1
size: NA
DNA: TGCGCCAGCAGCCAAGTCCCGGGGGCCTCCTACGAGCAGTACTTC
CDR3: CASSQVPGASYEQYF

D: TRBD2
J: TRBJ2-3
V: TRBV6-2/TRBV6-3
size: NA
DNA: TGTGCCAGCAGATTACTAGCGGGGGGCCCAGATACGCAGTATTTT
CDR3: CASRLLAGGPDTQYF